The next 7 T cell receptor beta chains were all read from a single sample in a study of cytomegalovirus exposure and HLA in healthy donors. Researchers ran the PCR with 60 Vbeta and 13 Jbeta primers. Only in-frame clones appear in the TCRdb table, and some are missing; sequencing was by immunoSEQ multiplex PCR. The clone table shows about 140,000 clones, with the ten largest holding approximately 1%. The sample consisted of PBMCs. Receptors originate from a male donor in good health and CMV-seronegative.

The CDR3 coding sequence is TGTGCTAGTGGTTTGACAGGCACAGATACGCAGTATTTT. Translation: CASGLTGTDTQYF. This sequence joins TRBV12-5 and TRBJ2-3; D is unclear. The CDR3 spans 13 residues. The V end was cut by 2 bases, the J end by 1 base, with 4 bases between. From germline, CDR1 is LGHNT and CDR2 FRNRAP.

This rearrangement joins TRBV7-9 to TRBJ2-5; weak D call: TRBD2 (6 bases). This CDR3 has 16 amino acids. Trimming took 1 base from V and 4 from J, leaving 16 bases between them. Germline V gene data show CDR1 as SEHNR and CDR2 as FQNEAQ (reference sequence). CDR3 amino acids: CASSLDGRKVGETQYF. DNA for the CDR3: TGTGCCAGCAGCTTAGACGGGAGAAAGGTGGGAGAGACCCAGTACTTC.

J is TRBJ2-3 and V is TRBV30; 10 nucleotides align to TRBD1. J was trimmed by 4 bases and V by 5 bases; bases with no gene match: 6. Germline values: CDR1 GTSNPN, CDR2 SVGIG (reference sequence). This CDR3 contains 14 residues. The CDR3 DNA sequence: TGTGCCTGGGGAGGACAGGGGGGGGCAGATACGCAGTATTTT. It is translated as CAWGGQGGADTQYF.

This chain connects TRBV30 to TRBJ2-5, with no clear D. The germline V gene has CDR1 GTSNPN and CDR2 SVGIG (reference sequence). Trimming removed 3 bases from V and 5 bases from J, with 10 bases in between. The CDR3 extends over 12 amino acids. The CDR3 sequence is CAWSQEVETQYF. In nucleotides, the CDR3 is TGTGCCTGGAGCCAGGAAGTGGAGACCCAGTACTTC.

Notes on this clone: Different DNA sequences within this sample yield the same CDR3. This sequence joins TRBV30 and TRBJ1-6; TRBD1 aligns across 9 bases. Germline loops: CDR1 GTSNPN, CDR2 SVGIG (reference sequence). CDR3 length: 14 amino acids. J lost 7 bases, V lost 2 bases, and 3 bases had no gene match. The CDR3 reads CAWSPGTGNSPLHF. CDR3 nucleotide sequence: TGTGCCTGGAGTCCCGGGACAGGGAATTCACCCCTCCACTTT.

J is TRBJ1-2 and V is TRBV7-9; D is ambiguous. Per germline, CDR1 SEHNR and CDR2 FQNEAQ (reference sequence). Trimming shortened V by 4 bases and J by 0 bases, and 6 bases separated the two germline ends. CDR3 length: 13 amino acids. CDR3 sequence: CASSYTANYGYTF. The CDR3 DNA reads as TGTGCCAGCAGCTATACAGCTAACTATGGCTACACCTTC.

The chain carries TRBV6-1 and TRBJ2-7; the D gene is possibly TRBD1 (6 bases). The germline gives CDR1 MNHNS, CDR2 SASEGT. V was trimmed by 7 bases and J by 3 bases, leaving 10 bases between them. The CDR3 is 12 residues long. The CDR3 coding sequence is TGTGCCAGCAAGGGACAAGGCTACGAGCAGTACTTC. It codes for CASKGQGYEQYF.